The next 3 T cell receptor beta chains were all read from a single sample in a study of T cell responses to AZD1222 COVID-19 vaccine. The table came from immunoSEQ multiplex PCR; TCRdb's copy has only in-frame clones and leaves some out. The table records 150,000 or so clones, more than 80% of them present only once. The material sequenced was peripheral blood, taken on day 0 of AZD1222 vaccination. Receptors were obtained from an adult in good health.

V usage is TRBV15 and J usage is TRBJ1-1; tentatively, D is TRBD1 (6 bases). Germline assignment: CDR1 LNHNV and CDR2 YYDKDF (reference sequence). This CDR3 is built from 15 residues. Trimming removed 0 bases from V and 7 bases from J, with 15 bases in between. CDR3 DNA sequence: TGTGCCACCAGCAGAGAAACAGGGCGGTATGGTGAAGCTTTCTTT. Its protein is CATSRETGRYGEAFF.

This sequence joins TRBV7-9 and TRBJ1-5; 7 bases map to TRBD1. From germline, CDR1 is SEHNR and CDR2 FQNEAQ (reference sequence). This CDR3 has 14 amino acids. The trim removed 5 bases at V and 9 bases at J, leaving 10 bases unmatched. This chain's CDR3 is CASSGGTALRPQHF. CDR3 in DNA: TGTGCCAGCAGCGGAGGGACAGCTCTACGGCCCCAGCATTTT.

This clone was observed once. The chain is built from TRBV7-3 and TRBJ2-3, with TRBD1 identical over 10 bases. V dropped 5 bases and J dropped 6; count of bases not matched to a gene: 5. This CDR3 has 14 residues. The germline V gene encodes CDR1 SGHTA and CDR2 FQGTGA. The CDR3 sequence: CASSRDRGGDTQYF. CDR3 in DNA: TGTGCCAGCAGCAGGGACAGGGGAGGGGATACGCAGTATTTT.